This T cell receptor (beta chain) was identified during a study of beta chain features in type 1 diabetes. The investigators reverse transcribed all of the isolated RNA, so they sequenced expressed TCRB transcripts. The method was immunoSEQ multiplex PCR; TCRdb's version includes in-frame clones alone and lacks a portion of them. The sample lists around 650,000 clones; roughly 12% were seen once. Study results and limitations: In all four CD4+ subsets, TCRB CDR3 length was significantly, moderately reduced in type 1 diabetes.

This CDR3 is built from 14 residues. With 6 bases removed from V and 7 bases from J, the gap between germline ends came to 19 bases. Germline V gene sequence: CDR1 SQVTM, CDR2 ANQGSEA. As regards this clone: Its antigen is currently unknown.

Source material: naive CD4+ T cells from blood. The gene calls are TRBV29-1 and TRBJ1-5, with D perhaps TRBD1 (6 bases). The receptor was derived from a man aged 30-40 years with type 1 diabetes. The CDR3: CSVPGGGPGQPQHF. CDR3 in DNA: TGCAGCGTCCCCGGGGGGGGGCCGGGGCAGCCCCAGCATTTT.